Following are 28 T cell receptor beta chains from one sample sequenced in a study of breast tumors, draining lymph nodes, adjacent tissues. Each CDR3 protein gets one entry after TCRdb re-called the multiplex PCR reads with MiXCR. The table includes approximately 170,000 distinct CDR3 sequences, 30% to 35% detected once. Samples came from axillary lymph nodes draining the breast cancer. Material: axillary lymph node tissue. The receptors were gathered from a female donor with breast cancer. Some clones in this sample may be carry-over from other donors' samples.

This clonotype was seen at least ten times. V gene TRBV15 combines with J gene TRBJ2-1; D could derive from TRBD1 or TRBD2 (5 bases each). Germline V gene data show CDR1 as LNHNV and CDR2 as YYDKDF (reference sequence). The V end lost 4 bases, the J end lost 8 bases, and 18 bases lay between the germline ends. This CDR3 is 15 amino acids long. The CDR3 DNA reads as TGTGCCACCAGCACCATACCGGATCGGGGCCATGAGCAGTTCTTC. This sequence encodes CATSTIPDRGHEQFF.

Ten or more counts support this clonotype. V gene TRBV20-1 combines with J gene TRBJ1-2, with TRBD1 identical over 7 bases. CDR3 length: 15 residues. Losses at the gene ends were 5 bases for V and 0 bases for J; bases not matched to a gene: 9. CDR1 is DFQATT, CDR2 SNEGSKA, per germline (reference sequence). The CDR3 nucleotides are TGCAGTGCTGGTCAGGGGGTCTACTCTAACTATGGCTACACCTTC. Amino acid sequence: CSAGQGVYSNYGYTF.

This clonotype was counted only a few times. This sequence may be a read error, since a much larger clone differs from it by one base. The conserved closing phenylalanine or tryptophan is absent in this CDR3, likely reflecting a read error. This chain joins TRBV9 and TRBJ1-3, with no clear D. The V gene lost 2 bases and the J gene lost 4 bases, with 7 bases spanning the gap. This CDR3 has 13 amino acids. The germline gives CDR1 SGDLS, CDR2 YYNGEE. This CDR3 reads CASSVDLGNTIYS. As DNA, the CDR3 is TGTGCCAGCAGCGTCGACCTGGGAAACACCATATATTCT.

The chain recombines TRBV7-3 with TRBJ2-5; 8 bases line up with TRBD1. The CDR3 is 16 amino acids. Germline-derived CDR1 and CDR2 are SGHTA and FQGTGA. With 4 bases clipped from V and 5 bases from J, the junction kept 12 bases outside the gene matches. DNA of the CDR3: TGTGCCAGCAGCTGGCAACGACAGGGGTTAGGTGAGACCCAGTACTTC. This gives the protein CASSWQRQGLGETQYF.

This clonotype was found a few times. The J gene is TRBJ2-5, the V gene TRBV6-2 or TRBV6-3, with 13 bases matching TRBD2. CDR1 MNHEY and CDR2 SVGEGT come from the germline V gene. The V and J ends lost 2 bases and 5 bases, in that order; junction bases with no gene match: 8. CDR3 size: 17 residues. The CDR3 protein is CASSYLWTSGGWETQYF. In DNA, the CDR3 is TGTGCCAGCAGTTACCTATGGACTAGCGGGGGTTGGGAGACCCAGTACTTC.

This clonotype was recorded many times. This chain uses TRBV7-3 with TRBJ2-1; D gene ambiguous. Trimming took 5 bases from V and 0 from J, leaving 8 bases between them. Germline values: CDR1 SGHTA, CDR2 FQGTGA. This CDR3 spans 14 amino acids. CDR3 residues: CASSAESSYNEQFF. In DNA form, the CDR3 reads TGTGCCAGCAGCGCTGAGAGCTCCTACAATGAGCAGTTCTTC.

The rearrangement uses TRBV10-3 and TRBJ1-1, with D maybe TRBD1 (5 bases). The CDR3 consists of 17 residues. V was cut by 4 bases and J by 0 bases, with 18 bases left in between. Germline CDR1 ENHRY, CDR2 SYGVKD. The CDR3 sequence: CAISVLGAQNVNTEAFF. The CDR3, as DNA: TGTGCCATCAGTGTATTAGGGGCTCAGAACGTGAACACTGAAGCTTTCTTT.

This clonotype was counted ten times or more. CDR3 DNA sequence: TGTGCCAGCGGAAGACTAGCGCCGAACACCGGGGAGCTGTTTTTT. Amino acid sequence: CASGRLAPNTGELFF. The V gene is TRBV7-9, the J gene TRBJ2-2, with 8 positions matching TRBD2. With V trimmed by 8 bases and J by 0 bases, 5 bases remained unmatched. This CDR3 comprises 15 residues. Germline V gives CDR1 SEHNR, CDR2 FQNEAQ (reference sequence).

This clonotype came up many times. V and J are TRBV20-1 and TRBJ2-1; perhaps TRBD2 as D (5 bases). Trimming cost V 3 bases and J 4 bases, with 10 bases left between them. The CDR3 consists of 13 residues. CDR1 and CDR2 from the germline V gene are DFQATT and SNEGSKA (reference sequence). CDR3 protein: CSASEGSYNEQFF. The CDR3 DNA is TGCAGTGCTAGTGAAGGGAGTTACAATGAGCAGTTCTTC.

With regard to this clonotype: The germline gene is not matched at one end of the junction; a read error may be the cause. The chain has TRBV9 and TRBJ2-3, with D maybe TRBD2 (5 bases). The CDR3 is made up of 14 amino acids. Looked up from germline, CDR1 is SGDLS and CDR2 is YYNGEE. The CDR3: CASSVERNSDTRYF. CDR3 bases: TGTGCCAGCAGCGTGGAGCGGAACTCTGATACGCGGTATTTT.

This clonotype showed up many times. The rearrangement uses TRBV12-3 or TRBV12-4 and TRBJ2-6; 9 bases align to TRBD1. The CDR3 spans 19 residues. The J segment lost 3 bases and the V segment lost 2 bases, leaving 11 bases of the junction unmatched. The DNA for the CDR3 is TGTGCCAGCAGTTTACCGACAGGGGGAATGTTGTTTGGGGCCAACGTCCTGACTTTC. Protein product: CASSLPTGGMLFGANVLTF.

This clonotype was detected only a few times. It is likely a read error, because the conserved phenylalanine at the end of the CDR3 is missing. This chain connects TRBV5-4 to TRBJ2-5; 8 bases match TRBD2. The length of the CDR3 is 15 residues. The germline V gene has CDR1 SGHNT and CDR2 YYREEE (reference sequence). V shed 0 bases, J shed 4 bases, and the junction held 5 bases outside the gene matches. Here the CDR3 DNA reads TGTGCCAGCAGCTTGGCGGTGGCGGGGGGAGAGACCCAGTACCTC. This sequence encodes CASSLAVAGGETQYL.

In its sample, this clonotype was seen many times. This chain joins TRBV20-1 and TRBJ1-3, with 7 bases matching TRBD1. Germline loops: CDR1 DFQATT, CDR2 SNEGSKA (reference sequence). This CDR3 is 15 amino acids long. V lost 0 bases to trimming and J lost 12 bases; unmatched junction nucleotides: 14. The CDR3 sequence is CSARDTGARRDVIYF. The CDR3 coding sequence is TGCAGTGCTAGAGATACAGGGGCTCGGCGGGACGTCATATATTTT.

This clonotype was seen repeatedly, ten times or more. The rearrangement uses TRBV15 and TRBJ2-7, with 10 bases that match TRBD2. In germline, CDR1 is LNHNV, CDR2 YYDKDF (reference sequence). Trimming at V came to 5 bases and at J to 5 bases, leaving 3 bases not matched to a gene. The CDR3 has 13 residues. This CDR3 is CATSEGLADEQYF. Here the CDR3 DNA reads TGTGCCACCAGCGAAGGACTAGCGGACGAGCAGTACTTC.

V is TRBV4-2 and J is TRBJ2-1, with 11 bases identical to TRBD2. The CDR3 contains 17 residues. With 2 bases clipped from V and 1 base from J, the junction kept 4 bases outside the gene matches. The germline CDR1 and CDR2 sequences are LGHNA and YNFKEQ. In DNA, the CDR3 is TGTGCCAGCAGCCAAACCTCTAGCGGGAGGTCCTACAATGAGCAGTTCTTC. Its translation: CASSQTSSGRSYNEQFF.

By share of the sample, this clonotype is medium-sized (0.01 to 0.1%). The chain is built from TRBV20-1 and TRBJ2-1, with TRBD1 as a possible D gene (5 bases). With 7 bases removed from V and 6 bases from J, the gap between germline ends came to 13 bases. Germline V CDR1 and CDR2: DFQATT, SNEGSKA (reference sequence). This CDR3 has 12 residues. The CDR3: CSVRPQGNEQFF. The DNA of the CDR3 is TGCAGTGTTCGCCCCCAGGGCAATGAGCAGTTCTTC.

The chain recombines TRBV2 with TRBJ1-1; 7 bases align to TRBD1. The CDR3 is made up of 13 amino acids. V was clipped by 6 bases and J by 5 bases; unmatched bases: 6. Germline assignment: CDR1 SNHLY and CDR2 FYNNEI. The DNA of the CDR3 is TGTGCCAGCAGGTCCACAGGGGAGACTGAAGCTTTCTTT. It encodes CASRSTGETEAFF.

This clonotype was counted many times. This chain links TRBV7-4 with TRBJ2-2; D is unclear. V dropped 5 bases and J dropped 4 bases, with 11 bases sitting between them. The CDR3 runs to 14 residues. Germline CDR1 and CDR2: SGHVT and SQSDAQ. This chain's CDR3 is CASSQTAVTGELFF. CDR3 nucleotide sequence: TGTGCCAGCAGCCAAACGGCCGTCACCGGGGAGCTGTTTTTT.

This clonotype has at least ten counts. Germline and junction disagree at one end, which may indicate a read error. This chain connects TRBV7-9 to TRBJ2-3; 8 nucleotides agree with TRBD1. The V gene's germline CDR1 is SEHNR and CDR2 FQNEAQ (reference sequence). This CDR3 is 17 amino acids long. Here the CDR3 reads CASSLGKATGATDPQYF. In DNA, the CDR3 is TGTGCCAGCAGCTTAGGGAAGGCGACAGGGGCCACAGATCCGCAGTATTTT.

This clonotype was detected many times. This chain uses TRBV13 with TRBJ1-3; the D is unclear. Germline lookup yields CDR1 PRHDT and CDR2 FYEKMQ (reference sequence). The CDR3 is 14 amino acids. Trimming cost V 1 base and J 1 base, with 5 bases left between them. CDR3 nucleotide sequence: TGTGCCAGCAGCTTAGAAGCGTCTGGAAACACCATATATTTT. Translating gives CASSLEASGNTIYF.

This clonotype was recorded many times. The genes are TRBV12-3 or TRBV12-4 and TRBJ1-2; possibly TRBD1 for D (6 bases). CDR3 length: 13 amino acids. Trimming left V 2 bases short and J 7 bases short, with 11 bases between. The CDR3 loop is CASSLSGEVGYTF. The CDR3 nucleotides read TGTGCCAGCAGTTTATCAGGGGAGGTTGGCTACACCTTC.

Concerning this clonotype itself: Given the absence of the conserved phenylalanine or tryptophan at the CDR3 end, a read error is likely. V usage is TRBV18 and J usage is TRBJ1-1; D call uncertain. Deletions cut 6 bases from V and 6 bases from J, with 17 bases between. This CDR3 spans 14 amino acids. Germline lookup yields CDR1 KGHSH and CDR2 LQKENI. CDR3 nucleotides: TGTGCCAGCTCGCGAGCCCTTATGGGCTCTGAAGCTTTCTCT. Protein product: CASSRALMGSEAFS.

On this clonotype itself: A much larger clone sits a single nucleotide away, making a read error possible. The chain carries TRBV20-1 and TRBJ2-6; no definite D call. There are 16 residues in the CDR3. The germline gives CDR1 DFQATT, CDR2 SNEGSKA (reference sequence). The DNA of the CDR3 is TGCAGTGCTAGAGATCTACACGACTCTGCGGCCAACGTCCTGACTTTC. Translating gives CSARDLHDSAANVLTF.

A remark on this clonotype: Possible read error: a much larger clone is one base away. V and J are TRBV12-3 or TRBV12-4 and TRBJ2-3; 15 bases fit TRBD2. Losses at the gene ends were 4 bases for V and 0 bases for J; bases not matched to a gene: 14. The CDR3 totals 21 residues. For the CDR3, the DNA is TGTGCCAGCAGTTCACCCCCCGGGACTAGCGGGAGGCCACGCAGCACAGATACGCAGTATTTT. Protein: CASSSPPGTSGRPRSTDTQYF.

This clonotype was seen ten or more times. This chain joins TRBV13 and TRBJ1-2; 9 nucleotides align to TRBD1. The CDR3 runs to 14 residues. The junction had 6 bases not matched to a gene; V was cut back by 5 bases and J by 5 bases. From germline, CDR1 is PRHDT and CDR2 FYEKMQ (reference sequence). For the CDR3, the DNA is TGTGCCAGCAGCCTCCGGGACAGGGCATATGGCTACACCTTC. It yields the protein CASSLRDRAYGYTF.

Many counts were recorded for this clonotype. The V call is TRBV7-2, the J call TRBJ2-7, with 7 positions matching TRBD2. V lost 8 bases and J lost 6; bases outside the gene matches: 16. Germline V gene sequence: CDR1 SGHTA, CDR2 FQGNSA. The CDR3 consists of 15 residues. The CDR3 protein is CASGHAGVGASEQYF. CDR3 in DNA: TGTGCCAGCGGTCATGCGGGAGTAGGAGCCTCCGAGCAGTACTTC.

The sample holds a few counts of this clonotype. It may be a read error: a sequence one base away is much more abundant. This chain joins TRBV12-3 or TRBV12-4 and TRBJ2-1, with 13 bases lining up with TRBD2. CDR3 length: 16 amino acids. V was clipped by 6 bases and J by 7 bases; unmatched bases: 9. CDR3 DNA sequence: TGTGCCAGCAGGCCCACGACTAGCGGGAGGTTAAATGAGCAGTTCTTC. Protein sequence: CASRPTTSGRLNEQFF.

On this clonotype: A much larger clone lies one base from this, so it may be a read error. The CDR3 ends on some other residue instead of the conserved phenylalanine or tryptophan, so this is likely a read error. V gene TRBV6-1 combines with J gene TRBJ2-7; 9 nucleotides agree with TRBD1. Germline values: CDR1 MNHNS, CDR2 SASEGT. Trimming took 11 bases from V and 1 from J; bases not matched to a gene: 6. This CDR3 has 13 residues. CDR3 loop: CALGGTGSYEQYL. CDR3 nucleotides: TGTGCCCTCGGCGGGACAGGGTCCTACGAGCAGTACCTC.